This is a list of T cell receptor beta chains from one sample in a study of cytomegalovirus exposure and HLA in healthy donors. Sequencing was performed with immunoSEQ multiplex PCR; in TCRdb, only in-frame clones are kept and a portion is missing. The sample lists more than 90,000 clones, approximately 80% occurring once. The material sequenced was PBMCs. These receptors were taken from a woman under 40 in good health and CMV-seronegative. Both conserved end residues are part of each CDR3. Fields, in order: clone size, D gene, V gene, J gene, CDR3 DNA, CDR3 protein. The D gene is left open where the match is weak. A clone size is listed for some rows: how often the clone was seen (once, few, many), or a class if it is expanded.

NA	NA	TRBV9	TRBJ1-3	TGTGCCAGCAGCGCCCGGGACACGGTAACATCTCTGGAAAACACCATATATTTT	CASSARDTVTSLENTIYF
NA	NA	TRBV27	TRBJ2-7	TGTGCCAGCAGGCCTAACCCCTACGAGCAGTACTTC	CASRPNPYEQYF
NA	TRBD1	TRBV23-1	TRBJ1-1	TGCGCCAGCAGTCAACGGAAGGACAGGTTTATCACTGAAGCTTTCTTT	CASSQRKDRFITEAFF
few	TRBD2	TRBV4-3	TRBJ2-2	TGCGCCAGCAGCCAAGATACCGGGACTAGCGGAACCGGGGAGCTGTTTTTT	CASSQDTGTSGTGELFF
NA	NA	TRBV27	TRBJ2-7	TGTGCCAGCTCCGCTACCCCTTCCTACGAGCAGTACTTC	CASSATPSYEQYF
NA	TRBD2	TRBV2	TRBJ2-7	TGTGCCAGCAGACTACTAGCGGAGTCCTACGAGCAGTACTTC	CASRLLAESYEQYF
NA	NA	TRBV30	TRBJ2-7	TGTGCCTGGAGCGGAGACAGGTCCTACGAGCAGTACTTC	CAWSGDRSYEQYF
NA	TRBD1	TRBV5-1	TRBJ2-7	TGCGCCAGCAGCTTCTGGCCCCAGGGGGAAAGCCAACCGGTTACCTACGAGCAGTACTTC	CASSFWPQGESQPVTYEQYF
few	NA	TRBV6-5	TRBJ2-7	TGTGCCAGCACCAAACAGGGAGACTACGAGCAGTACTTC	CASTKQGDYEQYF
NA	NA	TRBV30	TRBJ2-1	TGTGCCCAGGACAGCGTTAACAATGAGCAGTTCTTC	CAQDSVNNEQFF
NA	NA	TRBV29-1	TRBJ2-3	TGCAGCGTTGAGCGGGGCAGCACAGATACGCAGTATTTT	CSVERGSTDTQYF
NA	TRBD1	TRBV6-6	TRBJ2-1	TGTGCCAGCAGTTACCCGGACAGGGTGAGGATGCCTGAGCAGTTCTTC	CASSYPDRVRMPEQFF
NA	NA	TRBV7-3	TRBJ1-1	TGTGCCAGCAGCACCCCAGGGTCGACTGAAGCTTTCTTT	CASSTPGSTEAFF
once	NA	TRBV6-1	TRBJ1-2	TGTGCCAGCAGCCCTCGGTCGACGGGGGGTGGCTACACCTTC	CASSPRSTGGGYTF
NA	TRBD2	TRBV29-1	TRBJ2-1	TGCAGCGTTGAGGACGGCGGGAGCTCCTACAATGAGCAGTTCTTC	CSVEDGGSSYNEQFF
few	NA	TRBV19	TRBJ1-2	TGTGCCAGTAGGGAACGAGAGGTTCATGGCTACACCTTC	CASREREVHGYTF
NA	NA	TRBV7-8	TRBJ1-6	TGTGCCAGCAGCTTACAACAAAATTCACCCCTCCACTTT	CASSLQQNSPLHF
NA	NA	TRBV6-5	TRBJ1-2	TGTGCCAGCAGTTACTCGAACAGGGATGGCTACACCTTC	CASSYSNRDGYTF
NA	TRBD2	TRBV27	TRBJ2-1	TGTGCCAGCACTATAGCGGGAGGGCGAAGTATGAACCACAATGAGCAGTTCTTC	CASTIAGGRSMNHNEQFF
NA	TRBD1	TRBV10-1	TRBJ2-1	TGCGCCAGCAGTGCCGGGACAGGATGGGACAATGAGCAGTTCTTC	CASSAGTGWDNEQFF
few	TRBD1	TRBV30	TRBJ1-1	TGTGCCTGCCTCCAGGGGGGCCCTGAAGCTTTCTTT	CACLQGGPEAFF
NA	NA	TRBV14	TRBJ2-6	TGTGCCAGCAGCCAAGGATCCCAGGGGAGAACTGGGGCCAACGTCCTGACTTTC	CASSQGSQGRTGANVLTF
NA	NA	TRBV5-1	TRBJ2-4	TGCGCCAGCAGTCCCCACGCTTCAGGGGCCCAAAACATTCAGTACTTC	CASSPHASGAQNIQYF
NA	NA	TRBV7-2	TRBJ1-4	TGTGCCAGCAGCTTGGTTCGGGGTGTTGAAAAACTGTTTTTT	CASSLVRGVEKLFF
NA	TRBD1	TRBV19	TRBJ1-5	TGTGCCAGTAGGGGGGAGGACAGGGCATGGGGGTCCCAGCATTTT	CASRGEDRAWGSQHF
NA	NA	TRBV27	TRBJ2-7	TGTGCCAGCAGTTTATCGGGGGCTAGCTCCTACGAGCAGTACTTC	CASSLSGASSYEQYF
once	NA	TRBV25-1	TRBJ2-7	TGTGCCAGCAGTGGTTACTCAGGTCTATCCTACGAGCAGTACTTC	CASSGYSGLSYEQYF
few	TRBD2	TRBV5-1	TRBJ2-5	TGCGCCAGCAGCTTGGGTAGCGGGATACAAGAGACCCAGTACTTC	CASSLGSGIQETQYF
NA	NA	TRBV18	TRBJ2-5	TGTGCCAGCTCCCTCCAAGGGGAAGAGACCCAGTACTTC	CASSLQGEETQYF
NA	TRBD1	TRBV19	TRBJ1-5	TGTGCCAGTAGTATGTCAGGGGGAGATCAGCCCCAGCATTTT	CASSMSGGDQPQHF
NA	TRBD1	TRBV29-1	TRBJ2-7	TGCAGCGCCTGGTCCGGGACAGGGCTTTTCGGAGAGCAGTACTTC	CSAWSGTGLFGEQYF
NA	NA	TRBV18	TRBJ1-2	TGTGCCAGCTCAGCGGGGGTAAGGGACGGCTACACCTTC	CASSAGVRDGYTF
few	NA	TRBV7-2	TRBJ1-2	TGTGCCAGCAGCGGAGCTAGGGGACATCCTGAATCTGGCTACACCTTC	CASSGARGHPESGYTF
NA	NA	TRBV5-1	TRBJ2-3	TGCGCCAGCAGCTTGGGGCCGGGGACAGATACGCAGTATTTT	CASSLGPGTDTQYF
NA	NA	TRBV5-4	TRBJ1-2	TGTGCCAGCAGCTTGGAGGGCGGACTAAACTATGGCTACACCTTC	CASSLEGGLNYGYTF
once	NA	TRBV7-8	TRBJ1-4	TGTGCCAGCAGCTTAGCTCTTGTTAGAAGTGAAAAACTGTTTTTT	CASSLALVRSEKLFF
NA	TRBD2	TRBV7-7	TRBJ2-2	TGTGCCAGCAGCTTAGAAGCGGGAGGAACCGGGGAGCTGTTTTTT	CASSLEAGGTGELFF
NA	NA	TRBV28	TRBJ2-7	TGTGCCAGCAGTTTTCGAGTCTACGAGCAGTACTTC	CASSFRVYEQYF
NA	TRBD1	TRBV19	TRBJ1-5	TGTGCCAGTACCTCCGGGACAGGGATCAATCAGCCCCAGCATTTT	CASTSGTGINQPQHF
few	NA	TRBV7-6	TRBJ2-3	TGTGCCAGCAGCTTACTGGGGGGAGTCGCTAGCACAGATACGCAGTATTTT	CASSLLGGVASTDTQYF
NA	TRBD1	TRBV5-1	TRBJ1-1	TGCGCCAGCAGCCCGGACAGGGAAGTCGCTGAAGCTTTCTTT	CASSPDREVAEAFF
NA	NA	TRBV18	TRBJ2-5	TGTGCCAGCTCACCACCCGCAGGAAAAGAGACCCAGTACTTC	CASSPPAGKETQYF
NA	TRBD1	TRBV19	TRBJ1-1	TGTGCCAGTAGTATAGCGGACAGGGCTGAAGCTTTCTTT	CASSIADRAEAFF
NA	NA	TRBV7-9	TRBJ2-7	TGTGCCAGCAGCTCGGGGACAACGGAGCAGTACTTC	CASSSGTTEQYF
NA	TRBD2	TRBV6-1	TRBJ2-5	TGTGCCAGCAGTTCGGGGGGGGAAGAGACCCAGTACTTC	CASSSGGEETQYF
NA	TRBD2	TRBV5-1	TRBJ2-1	TGCGCCAGCAGCGCGAGCGGGGGGTACAATGAGCAGTTCTTC	CASSASGGYNEQFF
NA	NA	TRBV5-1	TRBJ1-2	TGCGCCAGCAGCTTGGTGTTGGGAGACTATGGCTACACCTTC	CASSLVLGDYGYTF
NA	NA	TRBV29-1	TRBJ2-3	TGCAGCGTTGAAGTCGGTGGAGAGGACACAGATACGCAGTATTTT	CSVEVGGEDTDTQYF
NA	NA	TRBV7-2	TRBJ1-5	TGTGCCAGCAGCCCAGACACCGATCAGCCCCAGCATTTT	CASSPDTDQPQHF
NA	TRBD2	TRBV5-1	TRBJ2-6	TGCGCCAGCAGCCCCCTAGCGGGAGAGTCTGGGGCCAACGTCCTGACTTTC	CASSPLAGESGANVLTF
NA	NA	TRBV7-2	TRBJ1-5	TGTGCCAGCAGCTTAGTCGGGGGTGGGGGTATAGGGAGCAATCAGCCCCAGCATTTT	CASSLVGGGGIGSNQPQHF
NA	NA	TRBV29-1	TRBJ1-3	TGCAGCATACAGGACTCTGGAAACACCATATATTTT	CSIQDSGNTIYF
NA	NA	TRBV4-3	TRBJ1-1	TGCGCCAGCAGCCAAGATACCTACAACACTGAAGCTTTCTTT	CASSQDTYNTEAFF
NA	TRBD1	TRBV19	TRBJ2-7	TGTGCCAGTAGTTATGGACAGGGGGCCCACGAGCAGTACTTC	CASSYGQGAHEQYF